This record looks at one T cell receptor (beta chain) sequence and its context. This sample was included in a study of blood T cell repertoires in COVID-19. The authors' processing: For nucleated cells, counts were estimated from reference gene primer amplification. Method: immunoSEQ multiplex PCR; TCRdb's copy keeps in-frame clones and lacks some. D and trimming were read from the DNA, whereas the V and J calls and clone size are those reported in that table. The sample has 200,000 to 300,000 clones, about 89% seen once. V lost 1 base to trimming and J lost 4 bases; unmatched junction nucleotides: 11. The CDR3 extends over 17 amino acids. Germline CDR1 ENHRY, CDR2 SYGVKD.

Sequences were obtained from PBMCs or T cells enriched from blood (not recorded which). The TCR originated in a woman aged 18-29 years who had recovered from COVID-19. The chain couples TRBV10-3 to TRBJ2-7; 9 nucleotides match TRBD1. The CDR3 DNA reads as TGTGCCATCAGTGAGTATACAGGGGGCGCGAGTGGTTACGAGCAGTACTTC. Its protein is CAISEYTGGASGYEQYF.